This T cell receptor beta chain appears in the sequencing data of a study of somatic mutations in cytotoxic T cells in rheumatoid arthritis. Looking at the study overall: Nearly 100% purity was obtained when some V beta antibody-stained T-cell populations were flow-sorted; these included V beta1+ cells sequenced for TCRB.

The CDR3 totals 17 residues. CDR1 and CDR2 from the germline V gene are SGHVS and FQNEAQ. V lost 0 bases, J lost 5 bases, and 8 bases stayed unmatched. Positive magnetic bead selection was used to isolate CD4+ and CD8+ cells; purity was checked by flow cytometry. Findings and caveats of the study: Within the rheumatoid arthritis patients, CD8+ clonality went up as age increased (Spearman r ~ 0.47). The same was not true of the healthy controls.

Generated by immunoSEQ multiplex PCR, the TCRdb table keeps only in-frame clones and is missing some. Of 15,000 or so clones in the sample, around 77% were seen once. A remark on this clone: Its specificity is unknown.

The source material was CD8+ T cells sorted from blood. This sequence was found in an adult with rheumatoid arthritis. The chain is built from TRBV7-8 and TRBJ1-2, with TRBD1 matching 11 bases. The CDR3 sequence: CASSLAIGTGGYYGYTF. CDR3 DNA: TGTGCCAGCAGCTTAGCGATCGGGACAGGGGGTTATTATGGCTACACCTTC.